This T cell receptor beta chain stems from a study of T cell repertoires in cytomegalovirus infection. Overall study context: Researchers turned to recently identified HLA-C-restricted CMV epitopes as well as well-studied HLA-B-restricted ones. Both CMV infection and a matching HLA type were indicated by public TCR beta signatures.

TCRdb re-called the reads with MiXCR, one entry per CDR3 protein. Of 140,000 to 150,000 distinct CDR3 sequences listed, about 32% are singletons. Trimming took off 3 bases at V and 0 bases at J, with 8 bases between the two ends. CDR3 length: 13 amino acids. In germline, CDR1 is SQVTM, CDR2 ANQGSEA. General observations from the study: Cumulative public TCR beta family frequency identified CMV carriers with the relevant HLA. Ex vivo responses were dominated by HLA-C-restricted CMV-specific TCR beta clonotypes.

In its sample, this clonotype was seen many times. The antigen remains undetermined. The rearrangement joins TRBV29-1 to TRBJ1-2; D uncertain. The TCR was taken from a human donor in good health (CMV status not recorded). Some clones in this sample may be carry-over from other donors' samples. The specimen comprised CD8+ T cells from cultured PBMCs, sampled from culture after CMV antigen stimulation. The CDR3 DNA follows: TGCAGCGTTGATCGCCCCCCTAACTATGGCTACACCTTC. This encodes CSVDRPPNYGYTF.